This TCR beta chain originates from a study of blood T cells in healthy people across ages (dated by TCRdb to between 2015 and 2017). About the study as a whole: In model experiments, roughly one uniquely barcoded TCR beta cDNA molecule per two T cells was captured by template switching. Donors of different ages were randomly distributed across sequencing lanes to avoid experimental bias. The donors were divided into four age groups: young (average around 15 years), middle-aged (about 40), aged (62) and long-lived (around 80). Using deep sequencing normalized with unique cDNA molecular identifiers, the study measured how TCR beta repertoire diversity changes with age. For two donors (one aged 18 to 29 and one aged 80 or older), the study analyzed two additional independent replicas of 1 million unique cDNA reads from the same blood draw. What the work shows at the level of the full study, not this receptor alone: Estimates of total diversity based on one million sequenced T cells were considered lower bounds and underestimates. Observed TCR beta diversity per million T cells fell roughly linearly with age, and a significant reduction was already apparent by age around 44. A strong correlation was found between observed TCR beta diversity and the percentage of naive T cells measured by flow cytometry. Compared with the aged group, the long-lived group had more naive CD4+ T cells, fewer expanded clones and increased TCR diversity, a pattern suggesting age selection. The CMV infection status of donors was not known, potentially confounding age-related changes in expanded clonotypes. Conclusive comparison of naive and antigen-experienced compartments was prevented by the profiling of bulk unsorted PBMCs.

This clonotype showed up just a few times. It has no known antigen specificity. Base-call qualities are not available, and no considerably larger clone is one nucleotide away. Libraries were built with 5' RACE. The listed sequencing device is Illumina HiSeq 2500. A second about 6 to 11 cycle PCR used a sample-barcoded 5' primer and a J-beta primer mix. Each TCR beta cDNA molecule received a unique molecular identifier from a template-switch 5' adaptor carrying 12 random nucleotides. Each sample yielded at least 2.5 million CDR3-containing paired-end reads. The Mint cDNA synthesis kit, primed by a TRBC-specific oligonucleotide, was used to synthesize first-strand cDNA from all RNA. After uracil-DNA glycosylase treatment, a first 18-cycle PCR used universal primers M1SS and BC2_uni_R on all cDNA. The authors' analysis ran thus. Each sample was normalized by randomly selecting 1 million high-quality reads, each carrying a distinct molecular identifier. Reads sharing molecular identifiers were discarded rather than binned into consensus sequences. MiTCR, with a Q25 quality threshold and the strictest error-elimination algorithm, was used for CDR3 identification, clonotype clustering and error correction. Lower-bound total TCR beta diversity was estimated with a nonparametric unseen species model using Euler transformation. The raw public data were reprocessed by TCRdb itself: fastp quality trimming at Q25, MiXCR clonotype calling, in-frame beta chains only. A single entry per CDR3 protein holds the most common genes and DNA from its merged rows. TCRdb, not the authors, supplied the V and J calls. The sample records about 780,000 distinct CDR3 sequences, 46% of which are singletons. The top ten constitute over 15% of the sample.

The CDR3 spans 14 residues, from the cysteine through the phenylalanine. Only the CDR3 region is kept as DNA, spanning 42 bases read in frame from base 1. At the junction V is shortened by 2 bases and J by 15 bases, with 20 bases in between. The germline V gene yields SGHNT for CDR1 and YENEEA for CDR2. Donors were under 40 systemically healthy Caucasian individuals from Russia aged roughly 6 to 90 years. Ten milliliters of peripheral blood were drawn from each donor into EDTA-treated Vacutainer tubes. Ficoll-Paque density-gradient centrifugation was used to isolate PBMCs, with at least 6.5 million per sample. Trizol reagent was used to extract total RNA from the PBMCs, yielding at least 6 micrograms per sample. The percentages of naive CD45RAhigh/CD27high T cells were determined by flow cytometry on a PBMC aliquot from every donor.

In this chain, TRBV11-3 is recombined with TRBJ2-1; the D segment could be TRBD1, given 5 matching bases. The material sequenced was blood. The receptor was derived from a man older than 75 in good health. For the CDR3, the sequence is CASSLSSGARSMFF. Here is the DNA: TGTGCCAGCAGCTTAAGTAGTGGGGCCCGGAGTATGTTCTTC.